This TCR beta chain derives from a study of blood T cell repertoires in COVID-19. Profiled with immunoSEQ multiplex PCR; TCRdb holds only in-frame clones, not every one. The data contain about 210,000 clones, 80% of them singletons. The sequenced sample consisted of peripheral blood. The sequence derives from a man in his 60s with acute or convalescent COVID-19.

The CDR3 DNA is TGTGCCAGCAGTTTACCGGGACAGGGGGCGGCTAGCAATCAGCCCCAGCATTTT. This translates into CASSLPGQGAASNQPQHF. This rearrangement joins TRBV28 to TRBJ1-5, with TRBD1 identical over 12 bases. CDR1 MDHEN and CDR2 SYDVKM come from the germline V gene. The CDR3 consists of 18 residues. The junction had 5 bases not matched to a gene; V was cut back by 2 bases and J by 0 bases.